This T cell receptor (beta chain) originates from a study of blood T cell repertoires in COVID-19 (TCRdb year 2020). As for the study more broadly: Collaborator samples came from the United States, Italy and Spain and covered acute and convalescent phases of COVID-19. The prospective study material was composed of cDNA or gDNA derived from T cells, B-cell-depleted T cells, or PBMCs. Subjects who had been exposed to COVID-19, were actively infected with it, or had recovered from it provided the deeply sampled blood TCRbeta repertoires that made up the dataset. The repertoires were released in a freely available public database meant as a resource for research on the immune response to SARS-CoV-2. Samples came from the ongoing ImmuneRACE study (first 160 participants) plus 1,254 subjects from 6 global collaborators. Sample metadata almost always included a de-identified subject ID, COVID-19 status, age in years and sex. Where available, HLA class I and class II types were taken from metadata supplied by the sample provider and were not determined by assay-based typing. The paper's findings and limits, for the study overall: The amount of clinical and demographic metadata varied by source and participant and was provided uncurated.

Remarks on this clone: Its antigen target is currently unknown. The record has no base qualities; no much larger clone is one base away.

TCRbeta CDR3 regions were amplified from genomic DNA using the immunoSEQ Assay, a bias-controlled multiplex PCR. The source study handled its data this way. The number of nucleated cells in each sample was estimated from the amplification of reference gene primers within the assay. To quantify the absolute abundance of each unique TCRbeta CDR3 rearrangement, sequence reads were collapsed and filtered. For each sample, productive Simpson clonality was calculated as the square root of Simpson's diversity index over productive rearrangements. What TCRdb holds here is the immuneACCESS table cut down to in-frame rearrangements. Part of the clones is not present; checked against another copy, under half of the missing clones reflect an unresolved V gene, and the others are unexplained. V and J calls and clone size are those listed in that table; D and trimming were worked out from the DNA. Counted in this sample were 120,000 to 150,000 clones; around 82% of them appeared once. Clones ranked in the top ten supply 13% of the sample.

The collaborating institutions used their own protocols to collect whole blood in K2EDTA tubes. For TCRbeta analysis, collaborators shipped samples in one of three forms: frozen whole blood, isolated PBMCs, or DNA extracted from either of those sample types. V drops 7 bases and J drops 7 bases, leaving 15 bases in between. For CDR1 and CDR2, the germline V gene (reference sequence) lists SGHNT and YYREEE. There are 14 amino acids in the CDR3, from cysteine to phenylalanine inclusive. The DNA shown is the 42-base CDR3, in frame from base 1. Sample: peripheral blood. Recombination connected TRBV5-4 to TRBJ1-6, and possibly TRBD1, on 5 matching bases. The clonotype was recovered from a man aged 55 to 69 with active or convalescent COVID-19. DNA sequence: TGTGCCAGCGGGATTGGGGGGAAAAATTCACCCCTCCACTTT. This sequence encodes CASGIGGKNSPLHF.